Here is one TCR beta chain with its context. Its specificity is not known. Treatment meaning: oral pan-JAK inhibitor, 5-10 mg twice daily. Sequencing templates came from extracted RNA that was reverse transcribed into cDNA. The assay was immunoSEQ multiplex PCR, and TCRdb's table has in-frame clones only and misses some. The repertoire has about 210,000 clones, around two fifths of them found once; the top ten carry around 3%. The CDR3 runs to 13 residues. The germline V gene encodes CDR1 GTSNPN and CDR2 SVGIG (reference sequence). Trimming pared 2 bases from V and 3 bases from J, leaving 10 bases between. The data stem from a study of CD8+ T cells in alopecia areata. Study-level results: Especially in alopecia totalis/universalis, lesional scalp showed greater clonality than normal scalp did.

The V call is TRBV30, the J call TRBJ1-2, with D tentatively TRBD1 (5 bases). The sample in question was CD4+ T cells sorted from blood, obtained around week 36, from a patient treated with tofacitinib. This TCR came from a human donor with alopecia areata. The CDR3 region has the DNA TGTGCCTGGAGTTTCGGGGGATACTATGGCTACACCTTC. Translated: CAWSFGGYYGYTF.